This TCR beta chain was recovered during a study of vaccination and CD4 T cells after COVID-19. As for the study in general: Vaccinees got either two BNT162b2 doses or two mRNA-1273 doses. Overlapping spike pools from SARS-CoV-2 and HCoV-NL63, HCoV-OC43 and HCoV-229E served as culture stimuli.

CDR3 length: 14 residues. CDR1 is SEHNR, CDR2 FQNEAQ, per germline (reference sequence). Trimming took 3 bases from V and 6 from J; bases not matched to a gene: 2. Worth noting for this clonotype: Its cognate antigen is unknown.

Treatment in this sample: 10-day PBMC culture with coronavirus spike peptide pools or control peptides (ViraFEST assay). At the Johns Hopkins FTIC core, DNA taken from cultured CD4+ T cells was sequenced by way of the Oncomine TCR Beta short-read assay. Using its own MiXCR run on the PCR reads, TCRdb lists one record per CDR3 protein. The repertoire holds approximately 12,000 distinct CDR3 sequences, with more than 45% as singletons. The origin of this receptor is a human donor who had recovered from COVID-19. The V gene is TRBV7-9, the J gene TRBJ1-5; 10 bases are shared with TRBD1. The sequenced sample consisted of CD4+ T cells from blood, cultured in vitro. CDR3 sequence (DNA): TGTGCCAGCAGCTTGGGACAGGGGTTTCAGCCCCAGCATTTT. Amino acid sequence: CASSLGQGFQPQHF.